The 6 T cell receptor beta chains presented below share a single source sample, sequenced in a study of cytomegalovirus exposure and HLA in healthy donors. With 60 Vbeta and 13 Jbeta primers, the PCR was carried out. Method: immunoSEQ multiplex PCR; TCRdb's copy keeps in-frame clones and lacks some. The sample holds about 160,000 clones, roughly 84% seen once. Sample: PBMCs. Receptor source: a boy aged 2 to 10 in good health and CMV-seronegative.

The V gene is TRBV6-6, the J gene TRBJ2-7; TRBD1 is a possible D gene (5 bases). Germline CDR1 is MNHNY and CDR2 is SVGAGI (reference sequence). The length of the CDR3 is 13 residues. V was trimmed by 6 bases and J by 0 bases, leaving 9 bases between them. CDR3 sequence reads: CASRPDISYEQYV. CDR3 bases: TGTGCCAGCAGGCCGGACATCTCCTACGAGCAGTACGTC.

The count of this clone is one. The CDR3 bases are TGTGCCAGCAGCCATCCCGGGACATTCCTTAAGAGCACAGATACGCAGTATTTT. It encodes CASSHPGTFLKSTDTQYF. The chain employs TRBV14 and TRBJ2-3, with D perhaps matching TRBD1 (6 bases). The CDR3 has 18 amino acids. The V end lost 3 bases, the J end lost 0 bases, and 19 bases lay between the germline ends. Germline V gene lookup returns CDR1 SGHDN and CDR2 FVKESK.

This chain joins TRBV7-5 and TRBJ2-7; TRBD2, as called in the table, went unchecked against the DNA. TRBV7-5 is a pseudogene locus. The CDR3 sequence is 16 residues long. CDR3 loop: CARTDWTTRVDYEQYV. For the CDR3, the DNA is TGTGCCAGAACCGACTGGACTACCCGGGTGGACTACGAGCAGTACGTC.

V is TRBV29-1 and J is TRBJ2-1; TRBD2 matches at 14 bases. The germline V gene has CDR1 SQVTM and CDR2 ANQGSEA. The CDR3 is 14 residues long. V shed 4 bases and J 4 bases; nucleotides not matched to a gene: 0. The CDR3 spells CSVGLAGGYNEQFF. As DNA, the CDR3 is TGCAGCGTTGGACTAGCGGGGGGGTACAATGAGCAGTTCTTC.

V usage is TRBV19 and J usage is TRBJ2-6; 7 bases fit TRBD1. Germline V gene lookup returns CDR1 LNHDA and CDR2 SQIVND (reference sequence). This CDR3 has 20 residues. V lost 4 bases and J lost 0; bases outside the gene matches: 15. In DNA, the CDR3 is TGTGCCAGTAGTAATCCCCGCAGGGACAGTCATATCTCTGGGGCCAACGTCCTGACTTTC. Its protein product is CASSNPRRDSHISGANVLTF.

The DNA of the CDR3 is TGTGCCACCAGCAGAGATGGGACTAGCCCTATCTACGAGCAGTACTTC. It specifies CATSRDGTSPIYEQYF. J is TRBJ2-7 and V is TRBV15; 9 bases align to TRBD2. This CDR3 region has 16 residues. CDR1 and CDR2 (germline): LNHNV, YYDKDF (reference sequence). J was trimmed by 3 bases and V by 0 bases; bases with no gene match: 6.